This passage covers 20 T cell receptor beta chains from one sample sequenced in a study of regulatory T cells in long-lasting Graves disease. Time point given: newly diagnosed GD, antithyroid drugs for less than 3 months. Extracted PBMC RNA gave rise to the TCR library. CDR3-region Arm-PCR and iRepertoire HTBI primers produced the TCR beta libraries. TCRdb independently ran MiXCR on the multiplex PCR reads; one entry per CDR3 protein. The sample lists almost 450,000 distinct CDR3 sequences, approximately 16% seen once, with about 10% in the top ten. The data also belong to a second study, concerning T cells in Graves' hyperthyroidism and ophthalmopathy.

Sequenced here: peripheral blood mononuclear cells (PBMCs), sampled at new diagnosis, from a patient treated with antithyroid drugs. The receptor set was obtained from a woman aged 25 to 39 with Graves disease.

The V call is TRBV3-1, the J call TRBJ1-1; TRBD1 matches 9 bases. Germline CDR1 is LGHDT and CDR2 is YNNKEL (reference sequence). The CDR3 extends over 14 amino acids. Trimming removed 10 bases from V and 4 bases from J; junction bases left unmatched: 10. DNA of the CDR3: TGTGCCACCTCGGACAGGGGAAGGGGCACTGAAGCTTTCTTT. This sequence encodes CATSDRGRGTEAFF.

This sequence joins TRBV6-5 and TRBJ2-5; maybe TRBD1 (6 bases). This CDR3 is built from 20 residues. Trimming left V 3 bases short and J 4 bases short, with 30 bases between. In germline, CDR1 is MNHEY, CDR2 SVGAGI. The CDR3 here is CASSYSVTGNPGELAETQYF. In DNA, the CDR3 is TGTGCCAGCAGTTATAGCGTTACGGGTAACCCAGGGGAGCTAGCAGAGACCCAGTACTTC.

In its sample, this clonotype was seen many times. One end of the junction fails to match germline, which may point to a read error. The rearrangement uses TRBV11-2 and TRBJ1-1, with D hard to call. The germline V gene encodes CDR1 SGHAT and CDR2 FQNNGV. The CDR3 has 17 amino acids. The CDR3 loop reads CASSQGWRRTLNTEAFF. CDR3 bases: TGCGCCAGCAGCCAAGGTTGGAGACGGACCCTGAACACTGAAGCTTTCTTT.

As concerns this clonotype: Since no conserved phenylalanine or tryptophan closes the CDR3, a read error is the likely cause. This sequence joins TRBV5-6 and TRBJ1-1; D is unclear. Trimming stripped 1 base from V and 6 bases from J, with 10 bases between. CDR1 SGHDT and CDR2 YYEEEE come from the germline V gene. This CDR3 contains 13 residues. The CDR3 spells CASSLLGFAEAFL. CDR3 coding DNA: TGTGCCAGCAGCTTGTTGGGGTTCGCTGAAGCTTTCCTT.

This clonotype occurred many times. The V and J genes are TRBV30 and TRBJ2-7; 8 nucleotides align to TRBD2. Germline values: CDR1 GTSNPN, CDR2 SVGIG (reference sequence). The CDR3 loop spans 13 amino acids. The trim removed 4 bases at V and 3 bases at J, leaving 5 bases unmatched. CDR3 amino acids: CAWKRTSGYEQYF. The CDR3 nucleotides read TGTGCCTGGAAAAGAACTAGCGGCTACGAGCAGTACTTC.

This clonotype was observed many times. This chain connects TRBV28 to TRBJ1-2; D is unclear. The CDR3 contains 13 residues. Germline values: CDR1 MDHEN, CDR2 SYDVKM. V shed 3 bases and J shed 8 bases, with 13 bases lying between them. This CDR3 is CASSFPPHHGYTF. CDR3 bases: TGTGCCAGCAGTTTTCCTCCCCATCACGGCTACACCTTC.

This clonotype has at least ten counts. The chain joins TRBV5-1 to TRBJ2-1; 9 bases map to TRBD2. CDR1 is SGHRS, CDR2 YFSETQ, per germline. The length of the CDR3 is 19 residues. V shed 0 bases and J 7 bases; nucleotides not matched to a gene: 17. CDR3 coding DNA: TGCGCCAGCAGCTTGGCTGGGAGCCGGGCGGGAGGGCCGTGGAATGAGCAGTTCTTC. It codes for CASSLAGSRAGGPWNEQFF.

This clonotype was recorded many times. The rearrangement joins TRBV6-1 to TRBJ2-7, with D unclear. The germline CDR1 and CDR2 sequences are MNHNS and SASEGT. V was cut by 6 bases and J by 3 bases, with 18 bases left in between. This CDR3 comprises 15 residues. The CDR3 reads CASSPGSSAIYEQYF. CDR3 bases: TGTGCCAGCAGCCCGGGCAGTTCCGCAATCTACGAGCAGTACTTC.

This clonotype was seen ten or more times. CDR3 sequence (DNA): TGTGCCAGCAGCCAAGAAGGTTGGGGGGGGACCTACGAGCAGTACTTC. Translated, it gives CASSQEGWGGTYEQYF. The V and J genes are TRBV3-1 and TRBJ2-7; 7 bases are shared with TRBD2. CDR3 length: 16 residues. Looked up from germline, CDR1 is LGHDT and CDR2 is YNNKEL (reference sequence). V lost 0 bases, J lost 2 bases, and 7 bases stayed unmatched.

This clonotype showed up many times. The chain couples TRBV28 to TRBJ1-5; no reliable D call. The germline V gene has CDR1 MDHEN and CDR2 SYDVKM. With 5 bases removed from V and 2 bases from J, the gap between germline ends came to 13 bases. The length of the CDR3 is 15 residues. The CDR3 coding sequence is TGTGCCAGCAGTAGATCAAGTGGGGGCAATCAGCCCCAGCATTTT. Amino acid sequence: CASSRSSGGNQPQHF.

The table lists this clonotype with many counts. The chain links TRBV3-1 to TRBJ2-7; no definite D call. Trimming left V 3 bases short and J 3 bases short, with 9 bases between. The CDR3 spans 13 residues. The germline CDR1 and CDR2 sequences are LGHDT and YNNKEL (reference sequence). In DNA form, the CDR3 reads TGTGCCAGCAGCCATGGACCCAACTACGAGCAGTACTTC. It codes for CASSHGPNYEQYF.

This clonotype was picked up many times. The chain links TRBV11-3 to TRBJ2-3, with 7 bases lining up with TRBD1. Germline V gives CDR1 SGHNT, CDR2 YENEEA. The CDR3 has 14 residues. The trim removed 5 bases at V and 2 bases at J, leaving 4 bases unmatched. The CDR3 reads CASSPGTDTDTQYF. CDR3 DNA: TGTGCCAGCAGCCCCGGGACAGACACAGATACGCAGTATTTT.

Remarks on this clonotype: A read error is possible here, since a much larger clone lies one base away. This rearrangement joins TRBV20-1 to TRBJ1-1; D gene uncertain. V lost 3 bases to trimming and J lost 1 base, with 12 bases between them. Germline V lookup: CDR1 DFQATT, CDR2 SNEGSKA (reference sequence). This CDR3 contains 14 residues. The DNA for the CDR3 is TGCAGTGCTAGGGAGGGAGCAACGAACACTGAAGCTTTCTTT. Residues: CSAREGATNTEAFF.

This clonotype showed up many times. This sequence joins TRBV3-1 and TRBJ2-3, with no clear D. V was trimmed by 0 bases and J by 3 bases, leaving 4 bases between them. The length of the CDR3 is 13 residues. CDR1 and CDR2 from the germline V gene are LGHDT and YNNKEL (reference sequence). The CDR3: CASSQEITDTQYF. The CDR3 DNA is TGTGCCAGCAGCCAAGAAATTACAGATACGCAGTATTTT.

This clonotype was detected once. This may be a read error: a much more frequent sequence differs by one nucleotide. This chain uses TRBV5-1 with TRBJ2-7; the match to TRBD2 covers 7 bases. V was pared by 2 bases and J by 5 bases, with 10 bases of the junction left unmatched. CDR1 is SGHRS and CDR2 is YFSETQ in the germline V gene. This CDR3 is built from 15 residues. CDR3 in amino acids: CASSFVAGPTHEQYF. The CDR3 DNA is TGCGCCAGCAGCTTTGTAGCGGGCCCGACCCACGAGCAGTACTTC.

This clonotype was seen at least ten times. The rearrangement joins TRBV11-2 to TRBJ2-1, with D maybe TRBD1 (6 bases). V lost 0 bases and J 6 bases, leaving 18 bases between the germline ends. Per germline, CDR1 SGHAT and CDR2 FQNNGV. The CDR3 loop spans 17 amino acids. CDR3 sequence: CASSLDRGQGRFNEQFF. The CDR3 nucleotides read TGTGCCAGCAGCTTAGATCGGGGCCAGGGGCGGTTCAATGAGCAGTTCTTC.

V is TRBV20-1 and J is TRBJ2-7; TRBD2 aligns across 11 bases. CDR3 size: 15 residues. The germline V gene encodes CDR1 DFQATT and CDR2 SNEGSKA (reference sequence). Trimming removed 6 bases from V and 3 bases from J; junction bases left unmatched: 10. For the CDR3, the DNA is TGCAGTGCCTACGACCATCTAGCGGGAGGCTACGAGCAGTACTTC. This encodes CSAYDHLAGGYEQYF.

Many counts were recorded for this clonotype. V is TRBV20-1 and J is TRBJ2-7, with 12 nucleotides matching TRBD2. This CDR3 region has 14 residues. Germline values: CDR1 DFQATT, CDR2 SNEGSKA (reference sequence). The V gene end was trimmed by 3 bases and the J gene end by 1 base; junction bases not matched to a gene: 1. CDR3 in DNA: TGCAGTGCTAGGGGGACTAGCGGGTCCTACGAGCAGTACTTC. It codes for CSARGTSGSYEQYF.

This clonotype came up many times. The rearrangement uses TRBV5-1 and TRBJ1-3; D gene uncertain. Germline V lookup: CDR1 SGHRS, CDR2 YFSETQ. The CDR3 extends over 14 amino acids. The V gene lost 3 bases and the J gene lost 0 bases, with 7 bases spanning the gap. CDR3 amino acids: CASSSGGSGNTIYF. The CDR3 DNA reads as TGCGCCAGCAGCTCAGGAGGCTCTGGAAACACCATATATTTT.

This clonotype has just a few counts. V and J are TRBV3-1 and TRBJ1-2; D remains unclear. The CDR3 covers 13 residues. Germline V CDR1 and CDR2: LGHDT, YNNKEL (reference sequence). Trimming left V 4 bases short and J 6 bases short, with 12 bases between. The CDR3 loop is CASSLRGAHGYTF. As DNA, the CDR3 is TGTGCCAGCAGCCTGCGGGGAGCTCATGGCTACACCTTC.